These 25 T cell receptor beta chains share one sample of origin, sequenced in a study of CD8 T cells in Susac syndrome. RNA in amounts of roughly 0.5 to 1 ug was reverse transcribed with random hexamers. TCRdb used MiXCR to reprocess the immunoSEQ multiplex PCR reads, holding one entry per CDR3 protein. The sample yields about 200,000 distinct CDR3 sequences, 90% to 95% seen once. The sequenced material came from CD4+ T cells from PBMCs. The receptors stem from a human donor in good health.

This chain joins TRBV29-1 and TRBJ2-2; D is uncertain. Germline lookup yields CDR1 SQVTM and CDR2 ANQGSEA. This CDR3 region has 14 residues. V dropped 6 bases and J dropped 1 base, with 12 bases sitting between them. For the CDR3, the DNA is TGCAGCGTGGTGGAACTTTTGAACACCGGGGAGCTGTTTTTT. The encoded protein is CSVVELLNTGELFF.

The chain recombines TRBV9 with TRBJ2-5; D call uncertain. Germline V gene data show CDR1 as SGDLS and CDR2 as YYNGEE. V dropped 0 bases and J dropped 7 bases, with 7 bases sitting between them. The CDR3 consists of 12 residues. The CDR3 region has the DNA TGTGCCAGCAGCGTAGATACGGGGACCCAGTACTTC. Protein sequence: CASSVDTGTQYF.

The J gene is TRBJ2-5, the V gene TRBV11-2, with a possible D match to TRBD1 (6 bases). This CDR3 is built from 16 residues. The V end was cut by 5 bases, the J end by 1 base, with 17 bases between. Germline values: CDR1 SGHAT, CDR2 FQNNGV. CDR3: CASSPRAGAFQETQYF. The CDR3 coding sequence is TGTGCCAGCAGCCCCCGGGCAGGGGCCTTCCAAGAGACCCAGTACTTC.

The sample holds a few counts of this clonotype. The rearrangement joins TRBV6-1 to TRBJ1-2; TRBD1 aligns across 9 bases. With V trimmed by 4 bases and J by 7 bases, 13 bases remained unmatched. The CDR3 consists of 16 residues. Germline CDR1 reads MNHNS; CDR2 reads SASEGT. The CDR3 sequence is CASSGREQGASGGYTF. CDR3 bases: TGTGCCAGCAGTGGACGAGAACAGGGGGCGTCCGGTGGCTACACCTTC.

This chain joins TRBV4-1 and TRBJ2-5; D may be TRBD1 (5 bases). The CDR3 has 14 residues. The germline V gene encodes CDR1 MGHRA and CDR2 YSYEKL. V shed 3 bases and J shed 9 bases, with 17 bases lying between them. The CDR3 reads CASSQADTSYSQYF. The CDR3 DNA reads TGCGCCAGCAGCCAGGCGGACACATCTTACTCCCAGTACTTC.

V is TRBV15 and J is TRBJ2-3; D possibly corresponds to TRBD1 (5 bases). The CDR3 contains 18 residues. Germline loops: CDR1 LNHNV, CDR2 YYDKDF (reference sequence). V lost 1 base and J lost 6, with 23 bases in between. The CDR3 protein is CATSRVGQTARDRDTQYF. The CDR3 DNA follows: TGTGCCACCAGCAGAGTAGGGCAGACAGCCCGAGATCGCGATACGCAGTATTTT. Complete variable domain (other parts from reference TRBV15 and TRBJ2-3): DAMVIQNPRYQVTQFGKPVTLSCSQTLNHNVMYWYQQKSSQAPKLLFHYYDKDFNNEADTPDNFQSRRPNTSFCFLDIRSPGLGDTAMYLCATSRVGQTARDRDTQYFGPGTRLTVL.

The chain joins TRBV7-7 to TRBJ2-5; D unclear. Germline assignment: CDR1 SSHAT and CDR2 FNYEAQ (reference sequence). The V end was cut by 5 bases, the J end by 2 bases, with 15 bases between. This CDR3 has 15 residues. CDR3 region: CASSPNPSRQETQYF. The CDR3 bases are TGTGCCAGCAGCCCAAACCCAAGTAGACAAGAGACCCAGTACTTC.

The chain recombines TRBV5-6 with TRBJ2-5, with D possibly being TRBD1 or TRBD2 (6 bases each). The CDR3 loop spans 15 amino acids. Trimming cost V 2 bases and J 5 bases, with 16 bases left between them. The germline gives CDR1 SGHDT, CDR2 YYEEEE. The CDR3 DNA follows: TGTGCCAGCAGCTTAGGGGTCGGGGGCGCGGAGACCCAGTACTTC. Translating gives CASSLGVGGAETQYF.

The rearrangement uses TRBV18 and TRBJ2-7; D is unresolved. The V and J ends lost 0 bases and 5 bases respectively, with 8 bases between them. This CDR3 is 13 amino acids long. From germline, CDR1 is KGHSH and CDR2 LQKENI. The CDR3 DNA sequence: TGTGCCAGCTCACCACCGGAGAAGAACGAGCAGTACTTC. Protein product: CASSPPEKNEQYF.

The CDR3 coding sequence is TGCGCCAGCAGTCCCCATCCGGGACAGGGTAGTGGGGAGACCCAGTACTTC. This sequence encodes CASSPHPGQGSGETQYF. This chain joins TRBV23-1 and TRBJ2-5; the match to TRBD1 covers 9 bases. TRBV23-1 is an open reading frame, and its role is uncertain. This CDR3 contains 17 residues. V shed 4 bases, J shed 5 bases, and the junction held 14 bases outside the gene matches.

The chain is built from TRBV20-1 and TRBJ2-3, with 8 bases aligning to TRBD2. The CDR3 sequence is 18 residues long. Germline trimming cut 3 bases from V and 4 bases from J; bases unmatched to any gene: 18. Germline V gene sequence: CDR1 DFQATT, CDR2 SNEGSKA (reference sequence). The CDR3 DNA sequence: TGCAGTGCTAGTCCCCCCCTTGGCGGGGGGCCCATCCCAGATACGCAGTATTTT. The encoded protein is CSASPPLGGGPIPDTQYF.

The V call is TRBV6-6, the J call TRBJ2-1, with a weak D call TRBD2 (6 bases). Germline V gives CDR1 MNHNY, CDR2 SVGAGI (reference sequence). V dropped 5 bases and J dropped 3 bases, with 11 bases sitting between them. The CDR3 consists of 14 residues. CDR3 in amino acids: CASSPSTSYNEQFF. CDR3 sequence (DNA): TGTGCCAGCAGTCCGTCGACTAGCTACAATGAGCAGTTCTTC.

The genes are TRBV20-1 and TRBJ2-1; TRBD2 matches at 11 bases. The V gene's germline CDR1 is DFQATT and CDR2 SNEGSKA (reference sequence). The CDR3 is 17 amino acids. V dropped 0 bases and J dropped 4; count of bases not matched to a gene: 8. CDR3 protein: CSARDPSGGPPYNEQFF. The CDR3 region has the DNA TGCAGTGCTAGAGATCCTAGCGGGGGGCCACCATACAATGAGCAGTTCTTC.

V is TRBV15 and J is TRBJ2-7; D gene uncertain. Looked up from germline, CDR1 is LNHNV and CDR2 is YYDKDF (reference sequence). The CDR3 loop spans 11 amino acids. For the CDR3, the DNA is TGTGCCACCCGCAGCTCCTACGAGCAGTACGTC. As protein: CATRSSYEQYV.

The gene calls are TRBV3-1 and TRBJ1-1; 7 bases fit TRBD1. In germline, CDR1 is LGHDT, CDR2 YNNKEL (reference sequence). V shed 1 base, J shed 5 bases, and the junction held 7 bases outside the gene matches. CDR3 length equals 15 residues. CDR3 loop: CASSQVPRQGTEAFF. CDR3 sequence (DNA): TGTGCCAGCAGCCAAGTTCCACGACAGGGAACTGAAGCTTTCTTT.

The rearrangement uses TRBV18 and TRBJ2-7; no clear D. The CDR3 length is 16 residues. With 0 bases removed from V and 0 bases from J, the gap between germline ends came to 12 bases. Germline-derived CDR1 and CDR2 are KGHSH and LQKENI. In nucleotides, the CDR3 is TGTGCCAGCTCACCACCAAGCCTGCCGAGCTCCTACGAGCAGTACTTC. It translates to CASSPPSLPSSYEQYF. The full variable domain, completed using reference TRBV18 and TRBJ2-7, is NAGVMQNPRHLVRRRGQEARLRCSPMKGHSHVYWYRQLPEEGLKFMVYLQKENIIDESGMPKERFSAEFPKEGPSILRIQQVVRGDSAAYFCASSPPSLPSSYEQYFGPGTRLTVT.

This clonotype has just one count. The CDR3 sequence is CSARDGRAGETQYF. The CDR3 DNA reads as TGCAGTGCTAGAGATGGGAGAGCTGGGGAGACCCAGTACTTC. The rearrangement links TRBV20-1 to TRBJ2-5, with D possibly being TRBD2 (5 bases). This CDR3 is 14 amino acids long. Trimming left V 0 bases short and J 5 bases short, with 13 bases between. Germline CDR1 reads DFQATT; CDR2 reads SNEGSKA (reference sequence).

The chain joins TRBV28 to TRBJ2-6; D gene ambiguous. This CDR3 is built from 12 residues. Trimming left V 10 bases short and J 11 bases short, with 15 bases between. Germline CDR1 reads MDHEN; CDR2 reads SYDVKM. The CDR3 protein is CATNVGLDVLTF. Written as DNA, the CDR3 is TGTGCCACCAACGTAGGTTTGGACGTCCTGACTTTC.

This clonotype has a handful of counts. The chain has TRBV29-1 and TRBJ1-1, with D possibly matching TRBD1 (6 bases). V lost 2 bases, J lost 0 bases, and 7 bases lay in between. From germline, CDR1 is SQVTM and CDR2 ANQGSEA. There are 13 residues in the CDR3. CDR3: CSVERGMNTEAFF. The DNA of the CDR3 is TGCAGCGTTGAAAGGGGGATGAACACTGAAGCTTTCTTT.

This clonotype was counted a single time. V usage is TRBV9 and J usage is TRBJ2-1; D might be TRBD1 (7 bases). V lost 3 bases to trimming and J lost 6 bases, with 16 bases between them. CDR1 is SGDLS, CDR2 YYNGEE, per germline. This CDR3 is built from 15 residues. CDR3: CASSAEGGQSNEQFF. CDR3 in DNA: TGTGCCAGCAGCGCAGAGGGGGGACAGTCCAATGAGCAGTTCTTC.

The chain links TRBV4-1 to TRBJ2-7, with 8 bases aligning to TRBD1. The CDR3 sequence is 16 residues long. Germline assignment: CDR1 MGHRA and CDR2 YSYEKL. The V gene end was trimmed by 1 base and the J gene end by 5 bases; junction bases not matched to a gene: 10. CDR3 sequence: CASSQGGTGKANEQYV. DNA for the CDR3: TGCGCCAGCAGCCAAGGGGGGACAGGAAAGGCGAACGAGCAGTACGTC.

The chain links TRBV27 to TRBJ1-5; no clear D gene. The germline gives CDR1 MNHEY, CDR2 SMNVEV (reference sequence). This CDR3 spans 13 amino acids. Between the trimmed V and J ends, which lost 3 bases and 5 bases, there was a span of 8 bases. The CDR3: CASSFMVDQPQHF. The CDR3 bases are TGTGCCAGCAGTTTCATGGTTGATCAGCCCCAGCATTTT.

The V call is TRBV12-3 or TRBV12-4, the J call TRBJ2-3, with TRBD2 as a possible D gene (5 bases). Trimming left V 5 bases short and J 5 bases short, with 8 bases between. This CDR3 comprises 12 residues. This CDR3 is CASSITRDTQYF. As DNA, the CDR3 is TGTGCCAGCAGTATAACTAGAGATACGCAGTATTTT.

This sequence joins TRBV2 and TRBJ2-1; D could derive from TRBD1 or TRBD2 (6 bases each). The germline V and J ends were trimmed by 8 bases and 4 bases, with 12 bases remaining between them. CDR3 size: 13 residues. CDR1 is SNHLY, CDR2 FYNNEI, per germline. The CDR3: CASGGLRYNEQFF. In DNA form, the CDR3 reads TGTGCCAGCGGGGGGCTACGATACAATGAGCAGTTCTTC.

The count of this clonotype is one. The chain recombines TRBV3-1 with TRBJ2-7; D unresolved. This CDR3 comprises 12 residues. The V end was cut by 5 bases, the J end by 2 bases, with 7 bases between. The germline V gene encodes CDR1 LGHDT and CDR2 YNNKEL (reference sequence). The CDR3 bases are TGTGCCAGCAGCTACCGACCCTACGAGCAGTACTTC. The encoded protein is CASSYRPYEQYF.